A selection of T cell receptor beta chains follows, all from one sample in a study of shared clonotypes between healthy human individuals. Clones were sequenced by immunoSEQ multiplex PCR, and TCRdb holds only the in-frame ones, with some missing. The sample has 550,000 to 850,000 clones, around 67% seen once. Sequenced input: memory CD4+ T cells sorted from blood. The receptors derive from a woman in her twenties or thirties in good health. Each CDR3 is given with its conserved first and last residue.

len	v_gene	j_gene	CDR3aa
14	TRBV18	TRBJ2-3	CASSRDPRQDTQYF
13	TRBV19	TRBJ2-5	CASSSPYQETQYF
16	TRBV27	TRBJ2-2	CASGFITGPNTGELFF
15	TRBV19	TRBJ2-6	CASSIARFGANVLTF
16	TRBV5-1	TRBJ2-1	CASSPRTSGRGNEQFF
17	TRBV11-2	TRBJ2-4	CASSLVQGDGQQNIQYF
13	TRBV6-6	TRBJ2-1	CASSYSGPNEQFF
15	TRBV28	TRBJ2-1	CASRRSGGSYNEQFF
15	TRBV7-9	TRBJ1-1	CASSGRADPNTEAFF
17	TRBV27	TRBJ2-3	CASKGASGAASTDTQYF
14	TRBV11-1	TRBJ2-7	CASSPSDGTYEQYF
11	TRBV29-1	TRBJ2-7	CSVESAYEQYF
15	TRBV5-1	TRBJ2-1	CASSLASGLYNEQFF
15	TRBV9	TRBJ2-1	CASSARFQGAYEQFF
15	TRBV6-5	TRBJ2-3	CASSYRKTDTDTQYF
15	TRBV27	TRBJ1-2	CASSLKWTGDYGYTF